This T cell receptor (beta chain) originates from a study of Graves' ophthalmopathy and Graves' hyperthyroidism. Study in general: Blood was drawn at initial diagnosis, before any treatment.

The authors amplified TCR beta CDR3 regions from RNA transcripts. Amplification began with first-round RT-PCR using HTBI primers, then second-round multiplex PCR was performed. Each CDR3 protein is one row after TCRdb ran MiXCR on the multiplex PCR reads. Of over 200,000 distinct CDR3 sequences in the sample, just under 30% were seen once. From germline, CDR1 is SGHTA and CDR2 FQGNSA. The CDR3 totals 14 residues. The V end was cut by 5 bases, the J end by 0 bases, with 11 bases between. This rearrangement joins TRBV7-2 to TRBJ2-7; D may be TRBD2 (5 bases). Input material: peripheral blood. This sequence was found in a man aged 45 to 65 with Graves' ophthalmopathy. In DNA, the CDR3 is TGTGCCAGCAGCCTCGGACTTTTCTCCTACGAGCAGTACTTC. Translated, it gives CASSLGLFSYEQYF.